The rows below give T cell receptor beta chains drawn from one sample of a study of T cell repertoires in cytomegalovirus infection. Using its own MiXCR run on the reads, TCRdb lists one record per CDR3 protein. This table holds roughly 700,000 distinct CDR3 sequences, 30% to 35% found once. These receptors' targets are unknown. The material was cultured PBMCs, obtained from culture after CMV antigen stimulation. All receptors derive from a human donor in good health (CMV status not recorded). Some clones in this sample may be carry-over from other donors' samples. Each CDR3 is given with its conserved first and last residue. A D gene is named only where the DNA matches it firmly. Expanded clones are given a class, and other clones once, few, many or no size at all.

J gene	D gene	clone size	V gene	CDR3 DNA	CDR3 protein
TRBJ2-5	TRBD1	-	TRBV27	TGTGCCAGCAGGCAACGGGACAGAGATTTGGAGACCCAGTACTTC	CASRQRDRDLETQYF
TRBJ2-1	-	few	TRBV7-2	TGTGCCAGCAGCTTACCAGGGGCCCCTGAGCAGTTCTTC	CASSLPGAPEQFF
TRBJ2-5	-	-	TRBV5-1	TGCGCCAGCAGTTCCGGAGGAGGGGGCAATCAAGAGACCCAGTACTTC	CASSSGGGGNQETQYF
TRBJ1-1	-	few	TRBV28	TGTGCCAGCGTTTCCGGCGGGAGAGGGAGGACTGAAGCTTTCTTT	CASVSGGRGRTEAFF
TRBJ2-7	-	-	TRBV20-1	TGCAGTGCTAGGGGAAAGGGGGGGCCGGGCGAGCAGTACTTC	CSARGKGGPGEQYF
TRBJ1-5	-	-	TRBV19	TGTGCCAGTACCCAATTTGACAGCAATCAGCCCCAGCATTTT	CASTQFDSNQPQHF
TRBJ2-3	-	once	TRBV5-6	TGTGCCAGCAGCTTGCCCCAGACTAGCACAGATACGCAGTATTTT	CASSLPQTSTDTQYF
TRBJ1-2	-	once	TRBV10-3	TGTGCCATCAGTGCGAACCGGGATTCATATGGCTACACCTTC	CAISANRDSYGYTF
TRBJ1-1	-	few	TRBV6-1	TGTGCCAGCGGGTTTTCCTGGAACACTGAAGCTTTCTTT	CASGFSWNTEAFF
TRBJ2-3	TRBD1	-	TRBV6-1	TGTGCCAGCAGTACACTGACAGGGGCAGATTTTTATACGCAGTATTTT	CASSTLTGADFYTQYF
TRBJ1-1	-	-	TRBV19	TGTGCCAGTAGCATGTCTCCGGTCAACCCTGAAGCTTTCTTT	CASSMSPVNPEAFF
TRBJ2-5	TRBD1	few	TRBV11-2	TGTGCCAGCAGCCCTTTGGGACAGATCCAAGAGACCCAGTACTTC	CASSPLGQIQETQYF
TRBJ2-7	-	-	TRBV12-3/TRBV12-4	TGTGCCAGCAGTTTAGTGGCCACAAGCTACGAGCAGTACTTC	CASSLVATSYEQYF
TRBJ2-1	TRBD1	-	TRBV7-6	TGTGCCAGCAGCTTATGGTCTATGGGGGACAGGGTGGGGAGTGAGCAGTTCTTC	CASSLWSMGDRVGSEQFF
TRBJ2-2	TRBD1	few	TRBV11-2	TGTGCCAGCAGCCCAGTTACAGGGGGCACCGGGGAGCTGTTTTTT	CASSPVTGGTGELFF
TRBJ1-3	TRBD1	few	TRBV10-3	TGTGCCATCAGTGGTTGGACAGGAAACTCTGGAAACACCATATATTTT	CAISGWTGNSGNTIYF
TRBJ1-4	-	-	TRBV7-6	TGTGCCAGCAGCTCCGAATTTGGGGATGAAAAACTGTTTTTT	CASSSEFGDEKLFF
TRBJ1-3	TRBD1	few	TRBV19	TGTGCCAGTGCAGGGACAGCTGGAAACACCATATATTTT	CASAGTAGNTIYF
TRBJ2-5	TRBD1	many	TRBV7-2	TGTGCCAGCAGCCTTTACATCAGGGGGAAAGAGACCCAGTACTTC	CASSLYIRGKETQYF
TRBJ1-2	-	-	TRBV18	TGTGCCAGCTCACCGGCCTCGGGACTAAGGGTGTATGGCTACACCTTC	CASSPASGLRVYGYTF
TRBJ2-3	-	-	TRBV6-5	TGTGCCAGCAGTGGTTCAACGGGACTGCTATTT	CASSGSTGLLF
TRBJ2-4	-	few	TRBV7-2	TGTGCCAGCAGCTTAGTTTGGACCGAAGCTAGCATTCAGTACTTC	CASSLVWTEASIQYF
TRBJ1-2	-	-	TRBV5-1	TGCGCCAGCAGCTTGGCCACAAATCGGGACGCCGTAGAGGGCTACACCTTC	CASSLATNRDAVEGYTF
TRBJ2-1	-	few	TRBV4-3	TGCGCCAGCAGCCAACGGCCGGCTAGGCGAGTTTACAATGAGCAGTTCTTC	CASSQRPARRVYNEQFF
TRBJ2-2	-	few	TRBV7-6	TGTGCCAGCAGCTTAGGTCCGGGGACCGGGGAGCTGTTTTTT	CASSLGPGTGELFF
TRBJ2-3	-	-	TRBV10-3	TGTGCCATCAGTCCGGGACAAAAAGATACGCAGTATTTT	CAISPGQKDTQYF
TRBJ2-7	TRBD1	few	TRBV11-2	TGTGCCAGCAGCCAGAGGACAGGGAACTCCTACGAGCAGTACTTC	CASSQRTGNSYEQYF
TRBJ2-3	-	-	TRBV12-3/TRBV12-4	TGTGCCAGCAGTTTTTCCACGCGGGATACGCAGTATTTT	CASSFSTRDTQYF
TRBJ2-5	TRBD2	few	TRBV5-4	TGTGCCAGCAGCGGCAACCCGGGACTAGGACTGACAGAGACCCAGTACTTC	CASSGNPGLGLTETQYF
TRBJ2-7	TRBD2	few	TRBV11-2	TGTGCCAGCAGCTTACAACGGGGGGGATACTACGAGCAGTACTTC	CASSLQRGGYYEQYF
TRBJ1-2	-	-	TRBV2	TGTGCCAGCATTTGGGACGGAGGACTCTATGGCTACACCTTC	CASIWDGGLYGYTF
TRBJ2-1	TRBD2	-	TRBV6-2/TRBV6-3	TGTGCCAGCAGTTACTCCCAGCGGGAAATCTTCTACAATGAGCAGTTCTTC	CASSYSQREIFYNEQFF
TRBJ1-2	-	many	TRBV7-2	TGTGCCAGCAGCTTTGGGACGTACGCTAACTATGGCTACACCTTC	CASSFGTYANYGYTF
TRBJ1-4	-	few	TRBV6-1	TGTGCCAGCAGTGAAGACAGGGCGGAAAAACTGTTTTTT	CASSEDRAEKLFF
TRBJ1-2	-	-	TRBV12-3/TRBV12-4	TGTGCCAGCAGTTTAGGGCTGATCCGTGCTAACTATGGCTACACCTTC	CASSLGLIRANYGYTF
TRBJ1-1	TRBD1	-	TRBV6-1	TGTGCCAGCAGTGCCCGACAGGGTGCGAACACTGAAGCTTTCTTT	CASSARQGANTEAFF
TRBJ1-5	-	many	TRBV7-2	TGTGCCAGCAGCGTAACCGGGGACAGCAATCAGCCCCAGCATTTT	CASSVTGDSNQPQHF
TRBJ2-3	-	-	TRBV9	TGTGCCAGCAGCGTAGTCGAGGGCCCGTATTTT	CASSVVEGPYF
TRBJ2-3	-	-	TRBV20-1	TGCAGTGCTCCCGACCTCACAGATACGCAGTATTTT	CSAPDLTDTQYF
TRBJ1-6	-	few	TRBV28	TGTGCCAGCGCAATATTCAGGGGCGGTCGGCTATCACCCCTCCACTTT	CASAIFRGGRLSPLHF
TRBJ2-1	-	-	TRBV10-3	TGTGCCATCAGTGAGTCGTGGCAACAGGGACCGGGGAGCAAGAAGTTCTTC	CAISESWQQGPGSKKFF
TRBJ2-2	-	few	TRBV7-6	TGTGCCAGCAGCGGTCGGGCTGGGGGCACCGGGGAGCTGTTTTTT	CASSGRAGGTGELFF
TRBJ1-3	-	-	TRBV2	TGTGCCAGCAGCGATGGAAACACCATATATTTT	CASSDGNTIYF
TRBJ1-2	-	-	TRBV5-1	TGCGCCAGCAGCCAGGACAGCTCCTATGGCTACACCTTC	CASSQDSSYGYTF
TRBJ2-1	TRBD1	-	TRBV2	TGTGCCAGCCAGTGGACAGGGGACAATGAGCAGTTCTTC	CASQWTGDNEQFF
TRBJ2-7	TRBD2	few	TRBV25-1	TGTGCCAGCAGTCTCCTAGCGGACCCCTACGAGCAGTACTTC	CASSLLADPYEQYF
TRBJ2-7	TRBD2	few	TRBV28	TGTGCCAGCAGTTCCCAAGCGGGGCTCTCCTACGAGCAGTACTTC	CASSSQAGLSYEQYF
TRBJ1-6	TRBD1	few	TRBV7-9	TGTGCCAGCACCGACAGGGATAATTCACCCCTCCACTTT	CASTDRDNSPLHF
TRBJ2-3	-	-	TRBV7-9	TGTGCCAGCAGCGCCAACTCCGGGGGTGGAGATACGCAGTATTTT	CASSANSGGGDTQYF
TRBJ2-1	TRBD1	-	TRBV12-5	TGTGCTAGTGGTTTAAACAGGGGTGAGCAGTTCTTC	CASGLNRGEQFF
TRBJ1-2	-	once	TRBV2	TGTGCCAGCGGGACAACTAACTATGGCTACACCTTC	CASGTTNYGYTF
TRBJ2-1	-	-	TRBV13	TGCGCCAGCAGCCCAGGGGGCAGCGGGAGGTCCTACAATGAGCAGTTCTTC	CASSPGGSGRSYNEQFF
TRBJ2-7	-	few	TRBV7-6	TGTGCCAGCAGCGCGGGACAGGGAGCGGGGGGAGAGCAGTACTTC	CASSAGQGAGGEQYF
TRBJ2-7	-	-	TRBV19	TGTGCCAGTAGTATGACAGGAGAGCAGTACTTC	CASSMTGEQYF
TRBJ1-1	TRBD1	-	TRBV7-9	TGTGCCAGCAGCCAGCCGGGACAGGGGGCTGAAGCTTTCTTT	CASSQPGQGAEAFF
TRBJ2-7	-	few	TRBV19	TGTGCCAGTAGTATCGGCTCATTAGCCTACGAGCAGTACTTC	CASSIGSLAYEQYF
TRBJ2-1	TRBD2	once	TRBV5-1	TGCGCCAGCAGCTGGGGACTAGCGGACTACAATGAGCAGTTCTTC	CASSWGLADYNEQFF
TRBJ2-7	-	few	TRBV27	TGTGCCAGCAGCCCCGCCGTGCAGGCCTACGAGCAGTACTTC	CASSPAVQAYEQYF
TRBJ2-1	-	few	TRBV7-9	TGTGCCAGCAGCGTCATGGGAGGCACGGGTGAGCAGTTCTTC	CASSVMGGTGEQFF
TRBJ1-1	-	once	TRBV5-1	TGCGCCAGCAGCTCGGTTGGGGTACGCCAAGCTTTCTTT	CASSSVGVRQAFF